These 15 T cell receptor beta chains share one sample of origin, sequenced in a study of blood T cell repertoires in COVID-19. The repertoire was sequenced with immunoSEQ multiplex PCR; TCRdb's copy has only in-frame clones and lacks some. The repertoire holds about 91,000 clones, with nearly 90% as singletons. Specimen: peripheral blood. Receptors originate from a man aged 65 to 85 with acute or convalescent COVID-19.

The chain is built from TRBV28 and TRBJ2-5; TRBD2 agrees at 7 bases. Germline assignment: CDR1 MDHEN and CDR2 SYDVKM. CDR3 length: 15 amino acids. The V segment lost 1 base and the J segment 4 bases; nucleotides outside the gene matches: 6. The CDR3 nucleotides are TGTGCCAGCAGTTTATCGGGGGGTACGACAGAGACCCAGTACTTC. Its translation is CASSLSGGTTETQYF. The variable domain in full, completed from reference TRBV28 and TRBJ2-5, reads DVKVTQSSRYLVKRTGEKVFLECVQDMDHENMFWYRQDPGLGLRLIYFSYDVKMKEKGDIPEGYSVSREKKERFSLILESASTNQTSMYLCASSLSGGTTETQYFGPGTRLLVL.

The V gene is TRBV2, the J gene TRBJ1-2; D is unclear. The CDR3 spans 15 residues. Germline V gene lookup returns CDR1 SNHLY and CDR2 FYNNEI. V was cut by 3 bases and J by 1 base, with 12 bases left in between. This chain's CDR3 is CASSEAVSFNYGYTF. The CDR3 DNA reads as TGTGCCAGCAGTGAGGCTGTCAGTTTTAACTATGGCTACACCTTC.

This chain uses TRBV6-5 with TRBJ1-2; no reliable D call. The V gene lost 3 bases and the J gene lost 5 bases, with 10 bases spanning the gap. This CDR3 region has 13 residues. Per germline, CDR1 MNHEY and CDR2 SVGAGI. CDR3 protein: CASSYLGAYGYTF. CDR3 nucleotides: TGTGCCAGCAGTTATCTGGGCGCTTATGGCTACACCTTC.

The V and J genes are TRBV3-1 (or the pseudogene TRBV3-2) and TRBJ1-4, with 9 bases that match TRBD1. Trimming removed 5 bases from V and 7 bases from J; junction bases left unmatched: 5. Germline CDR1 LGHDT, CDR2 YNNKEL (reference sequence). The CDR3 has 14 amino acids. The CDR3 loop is CASSAQGAREKLFF. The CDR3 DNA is TGTGCCAGCAGCGCACAGGGGGCTCGTGAAAAACTGTTTTTT.

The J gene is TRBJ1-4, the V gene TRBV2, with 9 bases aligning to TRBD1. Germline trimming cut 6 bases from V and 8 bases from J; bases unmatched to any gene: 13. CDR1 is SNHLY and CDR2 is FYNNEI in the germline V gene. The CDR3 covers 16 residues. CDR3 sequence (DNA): TGTGCCAGCAGCAGGGACAGGGCGCAAGGAAGGGAAAAACTGTTTTTT. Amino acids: CASSRDRAQGREKLFF.

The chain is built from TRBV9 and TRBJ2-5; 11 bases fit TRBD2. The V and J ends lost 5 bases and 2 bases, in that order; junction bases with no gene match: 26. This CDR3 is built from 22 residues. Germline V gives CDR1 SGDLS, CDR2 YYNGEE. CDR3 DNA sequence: TGTGCCAGCAGAGTAAGGATGAAGACCAATAGCGGGGGGGCCGGGTCTCAAGAGACCCAGTACTTC. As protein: CASRVRMKTNSGGAGSQETQYF.

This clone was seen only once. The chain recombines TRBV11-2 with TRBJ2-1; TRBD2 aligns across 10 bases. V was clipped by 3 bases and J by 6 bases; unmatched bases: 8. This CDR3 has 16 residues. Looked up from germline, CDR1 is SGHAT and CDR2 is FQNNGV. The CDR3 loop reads CASSFPAGGFRNEQFF. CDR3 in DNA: TGTGCCAGCAGCTTTCCAGCGGGGGGGTTCCGCAATGAGCAGTTCTTC.

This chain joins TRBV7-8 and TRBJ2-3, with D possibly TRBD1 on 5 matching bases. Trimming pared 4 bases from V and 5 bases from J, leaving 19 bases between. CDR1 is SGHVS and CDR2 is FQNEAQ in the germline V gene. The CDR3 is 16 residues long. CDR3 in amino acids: CASSSGRTLQGDTQYF. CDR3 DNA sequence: TGTGCCAGCAGCTCAGGACGGACACTGCAAGGAGATACGCAGTATTTT.

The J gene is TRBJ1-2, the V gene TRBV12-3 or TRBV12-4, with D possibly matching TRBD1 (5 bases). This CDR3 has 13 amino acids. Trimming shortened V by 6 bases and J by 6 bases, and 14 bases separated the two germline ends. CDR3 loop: CASSIRAFNGYTF. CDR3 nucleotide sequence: TGTGCCAGCAGCATCAGGGCGTTCAATGGCTACACCTTC.

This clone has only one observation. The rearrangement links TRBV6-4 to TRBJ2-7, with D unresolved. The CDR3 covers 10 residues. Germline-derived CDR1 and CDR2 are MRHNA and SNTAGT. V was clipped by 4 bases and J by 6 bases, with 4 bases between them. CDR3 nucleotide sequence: TGTGCCAGCAGTGTAGCCGAGCAGTACGTC. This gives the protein CASSVAEQYV.

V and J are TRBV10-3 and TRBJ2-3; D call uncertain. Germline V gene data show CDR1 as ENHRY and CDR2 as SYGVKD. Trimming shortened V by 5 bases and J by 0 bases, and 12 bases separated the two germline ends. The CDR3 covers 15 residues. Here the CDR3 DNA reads TGTGCCATCAGTCCGAGAGGTCTAAGCACAGATACGCAGTATTTT. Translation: CAISPRGLSTDTQYF.

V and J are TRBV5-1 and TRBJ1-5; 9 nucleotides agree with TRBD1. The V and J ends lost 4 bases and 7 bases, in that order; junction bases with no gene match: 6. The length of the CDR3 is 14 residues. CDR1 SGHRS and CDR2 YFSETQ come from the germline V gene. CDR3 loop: CASSRGQGDQPQHF. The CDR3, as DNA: TGCGCCAGCAGCCGGGGACAGGGTGACCAGCCCCAGCATTTT.

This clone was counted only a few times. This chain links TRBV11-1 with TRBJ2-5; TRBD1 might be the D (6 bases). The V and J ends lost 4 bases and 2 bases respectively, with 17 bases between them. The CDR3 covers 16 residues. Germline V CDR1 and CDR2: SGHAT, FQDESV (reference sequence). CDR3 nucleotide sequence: TGTGCCAGCAGCTCCAGGGGCCCTGCAATACAAGAGACCCAGTACTTC. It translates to CASSSRGPAIQETQYF.

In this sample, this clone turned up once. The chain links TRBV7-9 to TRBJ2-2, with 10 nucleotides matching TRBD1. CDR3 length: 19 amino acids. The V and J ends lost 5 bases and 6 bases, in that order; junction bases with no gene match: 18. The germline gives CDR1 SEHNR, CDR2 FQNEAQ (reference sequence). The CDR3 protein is CASSRGQGGFGGKPGELFF. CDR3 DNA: TGTGCCAGCAGCAGAGGACAGGGGGGATTCGGAGGGAAACCCGGGGAGCTGTTTTTT.

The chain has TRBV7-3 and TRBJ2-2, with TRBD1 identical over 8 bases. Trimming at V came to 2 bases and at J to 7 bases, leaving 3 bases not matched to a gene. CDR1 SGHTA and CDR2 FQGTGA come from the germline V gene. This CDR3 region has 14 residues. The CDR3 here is CASSLQGANGELFF. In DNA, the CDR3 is TGTGCCAGCAGCTTACAGGGGGCCAACGGGGAGCTGTTTTTT. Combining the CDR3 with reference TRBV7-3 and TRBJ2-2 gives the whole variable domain GAGVSQTPSNKVTEKGKYVELRCDPISGHTALYWYRQSLGQGPEFLIYFQGTGAADDSGLPNDRFFAVRPEGSVSTLKIQRTERGDSAVYLCASSLQGANGELFFGEGSRLTVL.